This T cell receptor beta chain was obtained from a study of T cell clonality in common variable immunodeficiency (dated by TCRdb to the mid-2010s). Equivalent amounts of genomic DNA from CVID and control samples were used as sequencing input. For every sample, a 60 bp segment covering the rearranged TCRbeta CDR3 region was amplified and then sequenced. TCRbeta amplification used the immunoSEQ assay, a bias-corrected multiplex PCR with high-throughput sequencing. For the original study's pipeline: Every unique nucleotide sequence counted as a clone and was annotated with V, D and J genes, copy number and frequency. Sequences were labeled productive if in frame, and non-productive if out of frame or containing stop codons. As previously described, Shannon's entropy was used to calculate clonality. The predicted amino acid sequences of productive clones were used to derive mean CDR3 Kyte-Doolittle hydropathy. Hierarchical clustering of scaled V gene usage was performed with the R hclust function using Manhattan distance and complete linkage. Sharing of clones by CDR3 amino acid sequence was evaluated by resampling 12 repertoires per group over 100 rounds. The repertoires were searched for fewer than 75 published EBV-specific TCRbeta sequences and roughly 250 published CMV-specific TCRbeta sequences. Analysis left out two CVID samples that produced under 10,000 sequences, so 35 to 50 CVID repertoires remained. TCRdb mirrors the immuneACCESS table, restricted to in-frame sequences. Some clones are absent from its copies; in checked studies, under half trace to an unresolved V gene, and the reason for the others is unknown. V and J calls and clone size are copied from that table; D and trimming were computed from the DNA. This sample has 50,000 to 60,000 clones in the table, none counted a single time. The ten biggest clones cover about 1.8% of the sample.

Summary of the overall study and its limitations: TCRbeta clonality was higher in CVID subjects than in healthy controls (t-test p = 0.018), and the increase was most characteristic of about a third of subjects. Correlations of repertoire features with clinical complications were constrained by heterogeneity among patients within the CVID cohort. Reportedly, TCRbeta sequences from CVID had fewer deletions and N-nucleotide insertions, and highly modified clones with 13 or more V deletions were absent from CVID. CVID subjects shared fewer TCRbeta clones with each other than healthy controls did (p < 0.0001). According to the authors, figuring out what caused the increased clonality in CVID would require sequencing the repertoires of T cell subpopulations. Even though DNA input was the same, control samples had an average of around 75,000 unique sequences each, compared with 25,000 to 35,000 in CVID samples.

To note about this clone: Its antigen remains undetermined. The read terminates 3 residues ahead of where the CDR3 ends, so the germline J gene completes it.

Most CVID patients and most healthy controls were of Caucasian heritage. Heparinized peripheral whole blood samples of about 5 to 8 ml were collected from each donor. TCRbeta CDR3 repertoires were sequenced from genomic DNA of adults with common variable immune deficiency (CVID) and healthy adult controls. There were approximately 22 healthy adult volunteers in the control group (around twelve female and about ten male), ranging in age from 23 to 66 years, with a mean age of roughly 35. Diluted blood was subjected to density centrifugation over Hypaque 1077 or Ficoll-Paque for isolation of peripheral blood mononuclear cells. Genomic DNA was extracted from unsorted mononuclear cells by Qiagen column purification or by a centrifugation-based method. The germline V gene (reference sequence) sets CDR1 to SEHNR and CDR2 to FQNEAQ. The CDR3 has 15 amino acids, counting the end cysteine and phenylalanine. Of the CDR3's DNA, 36 bases were read; they are in frame from base 1.

The sequence links TRBV7-9 to TRBJ2-2, with 7 junctional bases fitting TRBD2. The sample consisted of peripheral blood mononuclear cells. This TCR was recovered from a person aged 18 to 69 in good health. Partial CDR3 DNA: TGTGCCAGCAGCTGGGCAGGGAGGGATAATGAAAAG. Its coded protein is CASSWAGRDNEK. The complete CDR3 protein is CASSWAGRDNEKLFF.